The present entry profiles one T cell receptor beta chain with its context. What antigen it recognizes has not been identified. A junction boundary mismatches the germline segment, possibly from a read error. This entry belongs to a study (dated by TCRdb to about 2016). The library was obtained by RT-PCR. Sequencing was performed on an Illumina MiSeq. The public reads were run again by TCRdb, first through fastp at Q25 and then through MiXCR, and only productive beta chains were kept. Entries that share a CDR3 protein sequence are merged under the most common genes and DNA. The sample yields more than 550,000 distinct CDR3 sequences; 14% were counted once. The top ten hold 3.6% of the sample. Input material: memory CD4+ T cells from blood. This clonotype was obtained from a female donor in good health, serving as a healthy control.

The CDR3 region has the sequence CSSAPRDIDYGYTF. The nucleotides are TGTTCCAGCGCCCCCAGGGACATAGACTATGGCTACACCTTC. The rearranged segments are TRBV6-2 or TRBV6-3 and TRBJ1-2, with a weak D call of TRBD1 (6 bases match). The germline V gene sets CDR1 to MNHEY and CDR2 to SVGEGT. Counted from cysteine to phenylalanine, this CDR3 has 14 amino acids. CDR3 DNA is the only sequence kept; it has 42 bases, read in frame from the first base.